The 8 T cell receptor beta chains in this list originate from one sample, sequenced in a study of blood T cell repertoires in COVID-19. The data were produced by immunoSEQ multiplex PCR, yet TCRdb's version contains in-frame clones alone and is incomplete. The table has some 110,000 clones, 80% to 90% seen once. The sequenced sample consisted of peripheral blood. These receptors came from a man in his forties with acute or convalescent COVID-19.

The rearrangement uses TRBV28 and TRBJ1-2; D unresolved. V gave up 2 bases and J gave up 7 bases, with 8 bases separating them. Germline lookup yields CDR1 MDHEN and CDR2 SYDVKM. The CDR3 consists of 12 residues. This chain's CDR3 is CASSLAGLGYTF. DNA for the CDR3: TGTGCCAGCAGTTTAGCAGGACTTGGCTACACCTTC.

The chain uses TRBV7-2 and TRBJ2-4, with TRBD2 as a possible D gene (6 bases). CDR3 length: 17 amino acids. Germline V gene sequence: CDR1 SGHTA, CDR2 FQGNSA. Deletions cut 5 bases from V and 1 base from J, with 18 bases between. CDR3 amino acids: CASSRPPRGNAKNIQYF. In nucleotides, the CDR3 is TGTGCCAGCAGCCGCCCCCCGCGGGGTAATGCCAAAAACATTCAGTACTTC.

The chain recombines TRBV5-1 with TRBJ2-5; 12 bases fit TRBD2. Germline trimming cut 5 bases from V and 4 bases from J; bases unmatched to any gene: 15. This CDR3 spans 18 amino acids. In germline, CDR1 is SGHRS, CDR2 YFSETQ. CDR3 loop: CASSSTPGLAGPGETQYF. The CDR3, as DNA: TGCGCCAGCAGTTCAACCCCTGGACTAGCGGGGCCAGGAGAGACCCAGTACTTC.

This clone has a single count. V gene TRBV7-2 combines with J gene TRBJ1-2; no reliable D call. The V gene lost 1 base and the J gene lost 5 bases, with 5 bases spanning the gap. Germline loops: CDR1 SGHTA, CDR2 FQGNSA. CDR3 length equals 12 residues. CDR3 region: CASSLGRYGYTF. The CDR3 nucleotides are TGTGCCAGCAGCTTAGGGAGGTATGGCTACACCTTC. The full variable domain, with the rest looked up from reference TRBV7-2 and TRBJ1-2, is GAGVSQSPSNKVTEKGKDVELRCDPISGHTALYWYRQSLGQGLEFLIYFQGNSAPDKSGLPSDRFSAERTGGSVSTLTIQRTQQEDSAVYLCASSLGRYGYTFGSGTRLTVV.

The CDR3 is CASSPGQQVVGSSYEQYF. The CDR3 nucleotides read TGTGCCAGCAGTCCGGGACAGCAGGTGGTCGGAAGCTCCTACGAGCAGTACTTC. The chain couples TRBV21-1 to TRBJ2-7; the table's D gene call, TRBD1, was not cross checked with the DNA. TRBV21-1 is a listed pseudogene. This CDR3 contains 18 residues.

The chain is built from TRBV5-3 and TRBJ2-1; 7 bases map to TRBD2. TRBV5-3 is treated as an ORF (open reading frame) with a function not yet certain. The ends lost 0 bases at V and 0 bases at J; junction bases unmatched: 6. CDR3 length equals 17 residues. The chain's CDR3 is CARSLGASGSSYNEQFF. In DNA form, the CDR3 reads TGTGCCAGAAGCTTGGGGGCTAGCGGCAGCTCCTACAATGAGCAGTTCTTC.

This clone was seen only once. The chain links TRBV2 to TRBJ2-2; 10 bases are a match to TRBD1. This CDR3 is built from 17 residues. Trimming took 6 bases from V and 7 from J; bases not matched to a gene: 14. Germline values: CDR1 SNHLY, CDR2 FYNNEI. Here the CDR3 reads CASSQGGQGLKGGELFF. CDR3 nucleotide sequence: TGTGCCAGCAGCCAGGGGGGACAGGGGTTAAAAGGCGGGGAGCTGTTTTTT.

The rearrangement uses TRBV4-1 and TRBJ2-5, with TRBD2 matching over 14 bases. The CDR3 spans 19 residues. Germline V lookup: CDR1 MGHRA, CDR2 YSYEKL. V was clipped by 4 bases and J by 1 base; unmatched bases: 11. CDR3 sequence: CASSLSLGLAGDIQETQYF. In nucleotides, the CDR3 is TGCGCCAGCAGCCTCTCCCTGGGACTAGCGGGAGACATCCAAGAGACCCAGTACTTC.